A selection of T cell receptor beta chains follows, all from one sample in a study of molecular identifiers for immune sequencing clone quantification. TCRdb reprocessed the PCR reads with MiXCR, giving one entry per CDR3 protein. The sample records about 10,000 distinct CDR3 sequences, approximately 19% being singletons. The sample consisted of naive CD8+ T cells from blood, with Jurkat cell RNA spiked in. The receptors stem from a human donor in good health. Some libraries in this study had Jurkat cell RNA spiked in. Each CDR3 is given with its conserved first and last residue. The size of a clone is reported for some rows only, either as once, few or many, or as a class for expanded clones.

TRBV7-3,medium-sized,CASSCQHRSSSWYEQFF
TRBV20-1,medium-sized,CSARESYQETQYF
TRBV7-8,once,CASSVVGMLSYSEQFF
TRBV9,medium-sized,CASSVEVPTNTGELFF
TRBV4-1,medium-sized,CASSQVTGYVYEQYF
TRBV6-6,NA,CASIAEGNEQFF
TRBV28,medium-sized,CASRPVRDRNTGELFF
TRBV20-1,few,CSAEPGTSLEQFF
TRBV6-1,medium-sized,CASSDPRGGGSYNEQFF
TRBV7-2,medium-sized,CASSLGTSGNEQYF
TRBV7-9,many,CASSFTENTGELFF
TRBV9,few,CASSERPLTGLNTEAFF
TRBV14,few,CASSQEVSYNEQFF
TRBV30,many,CAWSGWRGGGTYNEQFF
TRBV12-3/TRBV12-4,NA,CVSSPTGVPDTQYF
TRBV7-6,few,CASSLADGTDTQYF
TRBV13,few,CASSPGTDLYNEQFF
TRBV5-8,medium-sized,CASMSDSPSHGDIQYF
TRBV19,many,CATNPGTGYGYTF
TRBV27,medium-sized,CASSYIAGGPHEQYF
TRBV15,NA,CATSRGYSLNQETQYF
TRBV5-8,many,CASSLAGGSYEQYF
TRBV2,medium-sized,CASSDLAGEVPSISYEQYF
TRBV3-1,medium-sized,CASSPARPDNEQFF
TRBV29-1,medium-sized,CSVEAAGTKNIQYF
TRBV7-9,medium-sized,CASSSNRGLSSYNSPLHF
TRBV30,medium-sized,CAWSVGLAGVGTGELFF
TRBV20-1,medium-sized,CSARDVREAAYGYTF
TRBV4-1,medium-sized,CASSQVSGVYEQYF